This entry lists 8 T cell receptor beta chains sequenced from one sample in a study of blood T cell repertoires in COVID-19. Using immunoSEQ multiplex PCR, the repertoire was profiled, and TCRdb retains in-frame clones only, with some absent. This table has approximately 100,000 clones, 87% appearing once. The sample consisted of peripheral blood. The receptors derive from a man aged 50 to 59 with acute or convalescent COVID-19.

This rearrangement joins TRBV7-6 to TRBJ2-3, with D unclear. Trimming removed 1 base from V and 4 bases from J, with 12 bases in between. This CDR3 region has 15 residues. The germline CDR1 and CDR2 sequences are SGHVS and FNYEAQ. CDR3 protein: CASSLVSQAADTQYF. In DNA, the CDR3 is TGTGCCAGCAGCTTAGTTAGCCAAGCCGCAGATACGCAGTATTTT.

The CDR3 sequence: CASSLDSTSSYEQYF. Here the CDR3 DNA reads TGTGCCAGCAGCTTGGACAGCACGAGCTCCTACGAGCAGTACTTC. The chain uses TRBV5-5 and TRBJ2-7, with D hard to call. The CDR3 totals 15 residues. The germline V gene has CDR1 SGHKS and CDR2 YYEKEE (reference sequence). The V end lost 0 bases, the J end lost 0 bases, and 10 bases lay between the germline ends.

This chain joins TRBV12-3 or TRBV12-4 and TRBJ1-1, with a tentative D call TRBD1 (5 bases). The CDR3 loop spans 11 amino acids. The V end lost 3 bases, the J end lost 9 bases, and 8 bases lay between the germline ends. The CDR3 region has the DNA TGTGCCAGCAGTTTCCGACAGAAAGCTTTCTTT. It is translated as CASSFRQKAFF.

The chain is built from TRBV19 and TRBJ1-2; TRBD1 is a possible D gene (5 bases). The CDR3 spans 16 residues. V was pared by 3 bases and J by 3 bases, with 17 bases between. Germline V gene sequence: CDR1 LNHDA, CDR2 SQIVND (reference sequence). This CDR3 is CASSMEGWDGYYGYTF. Written as DNA, the CDR3 is TGTGCCAGTAGTATGGAGGGTTGGGACGGGTACTATGGCTACACCTTC.

The chain combines TRBV5-5 with TRBJ2-1, with 13 bases identical to TRBD2. This CDR3 comprises 19 residues. Trimming cost V 4 bases and J 0 bases; bases outside gene matches: 10. Germline loops: CDR1 SGHKS, CDR2 YYEKEE (reference sequence). CDR3 residues: CASSPTGLAGSSSYNEQFF. Written as DNA, the CDR3 is TGTGCCAGCAGCCCAACGGGACTAGCGGGATCGAGCTCCTACAATGAGCAGTTCTTC.

The chain is built from TRBV2 and TRBJ2-1, with 9 bases matching TRBD2. The CDR3 is made up of 15 amino acids. Trimming at V came to 2 bases and at J to 8 bases, leaving 7 bases not matched to a gene. The germline gives CDR1 SNHLY, CDR2 FYNNEI. The CDR3 here is CASSEQGLAWHEQFF. CDR3 DNA sequence: TGTGCCAGCAGTGAACAGGGACTAGCTTGGCATGAGCAGTTCTTC.

The V call is TRBV19, the J call TRBJ2-7, with 14 positions matching TRBD2. Trimming removed 6 bases from V and 7 bases from J; junction bases left unmatched: 5. The germline V gene has CDR1 LNHDA and CDR2 SQIVND (reference sequence). The CDR3 is 14 residues long. This CDR3 is CASRGLAGVREQYF. CDR3 coding DNA: TGTGCCAGTAGGGGACTAGCGGGAGTTCGGGAGCAGTACTTC.

The V and J genes are TRBV19 and TRBJ1-1; D uncertain. The CDR3 is 13 residues long. The germline V gene has CDR1 LNHDA and CDR2 SQIVND (reference sequence). The ends were cut back, 5 bases at V and 1 base at J, with 8 bases in the middle. The CDR3 coding sequence is TGTGCCAGTAGTCCCCTAAGGAACACTGAAGCTTTCTTT. Amino acid sequence: CASSPLRNTEAFF. Supplemented by reference TRBV19 and TRBJ1-1, the full variable domain reads DGGITQSPKYLFRKEGQNVTLSCEQNLNHDAMYWYRQDPGQGLRLIYYSQIVNDFQKGDIAEGYSVSREKKESFPLTVTSAQKNPTAFYLCASSPLRNTEAFFGQGTRLTVV.